These 21 T cell receptor beta chains were sequenced from one sample in a study of blood T cell repertoires in COVID-19. The table came from immunoSEQ multiplex PCR; TCRdb's copy has only in-frame clones and leaves some out. The table lists some 120,000 clones, roughly 83% of them singletons, with about 12% in the top ten. Sequenced input: peripheral blood. The receptors were gathered from a woman aged 25-40 years who had recovered from COVID-19.

The chain links TRBV6-5 to TRBJ2-7; tentatively, D is TRBD2 (5 bases). V was trimmed by 10 bases and J by 0 bases, leaving 10 bases between them. The length of the CDR3 is 12 residues. Germline CDR1 and CDR2: MNHEY and SVGAGI. The DNA for the CDR3 is TGTGCCACCGGGATTTACTCCTACGAGCAGTACTTC. Protein sequence: CATGIYSYEQYF.

The chain recombines TRBV9 with TRBJ2-7; TRBD1 is a possible D gene (6 bases). CDR3 length: 15 amino acids. The ends were cut back, 0 bases at V and 0 bases at J, with 10 bases in the middle. Looked up from germline, CDR1 is SGDLS and CDR2 is YYNGEE. In DNA, the CDR3 is TGTGCCAGCAGCGTAGCTCCGGGACACTCCTACGAGCAGTACTTC. Encoded protein: CASSVAPGHSYEQYF.

This chain connects TRBV5-1 to TRBJ1-6; no clear D. V was clipped by 4 bases and J by 7 bases, with 21 bases between them. CDR1 is SGHRS and CDR2 is YFSETQ in the germline V gene. The CDR3 has 17 amino acids. Written as DNA, the CDR3 is TGCGCCAGCAGCCGCCGAGGGTACGATGCAAGCAATTCACCCCTCCACTTT. This gives the protein CASSRRGYDASNSPLHF.

This clone was counted a few times. This sample includes further DNA sequences coding for the same CDR3. This rearrangement joins TRBV3-1 (or the pseudogene TRBV3-2) to TRBJ2-7; no clear D. The V gene's germline CDR1 is LGHDT and CDR2 YNNKEL (reference sequence). The CDR3 is made up of 11 amino acids. V lost 6 bases and J lost 3, with 6 bases in between. The CDR3 here is CASSQHYEQYF. The CDR3 nucleotides are TGTGCCAGCAGTCAACACTACGAGCAGTACTTC.

V gene TRBV7-2 combines with J gene TRBJ1-4; perhaps TRBD1 as D (6 bases). CDR1 is SGHTA, CDR2 FQGNSA, per germline. CDR3 length equals 16 residues. V lost 5 bases to trimming and J lost 3 bases, with 16 bases between them. The CDR3 spells CASSLVAGASNEKLFF. The CDR3 bases are TGTGCCAGCAGCCTAGTCGCGGGGGCGTCTAATGAAAAACTGTTTTTT.

The chain joins TRBV11-2 to TRBJ2-1, with 7 bases lining up with TRBD2. The J segment lost 7 bases and the V segment lost 5 bases, leaving 14 bases of the junction unmatched. CDR3 length: 16 amino acids. Germline-derived CDR1 and CDR2 are SGHAT and FQNNGV. CDR3 residues: CASSPPERLAVNEQFF. CDR3 in DNA: TGTGCCAGCAGCCCGCCTGAGAGACTAGCAGTAAATGAGCAGTTCTTC.

This chain links TRBV29-1 with TRBJ2-2; D unclear. V lost 7 bases and J 0 bases, leaving 9 bases between the germline ends. From germline, CDR1 is SQVTM and CDR2 ANQGSEA. This CDR3 region has 13 residues. The CDR3 sequence: CSARYTNTGELFF. The CDR3 DNA reads as TGCAGCGCCCGATACACGAACACCGGGGAGCTGTTTTTT.

The DNA of the CDR3 is TGTGCCAGCAGGATGAGTGCGCACTCTGGAAACACCATATATTTT. As protein: CASRMSAHSGNTIYF. The chain employs TRBV6-5 and TRBJ1-3; D is undetermined. Germline CDR1 reads MNHEY; CDR2 reads SVGAGI. Trimming removed 6 bases from V and 0 bases from J, with 12 bases in between. This CDR3 contains 15 residues.

This sequence joins TRBV5-8 and TRBJ1-5; D is perhaps TRBD1 (5 bases). The CDR3 covers 15 residues. CDR1 is SGHTS, CDR2 YDEGEE, per germline. The V end was cut by 4 bases, the J end by 0 bases, with 11 bases between. The CDR3 region has the DNA TGTGCCAGCAGCGCGACAGAATATAGCAATCAGCCCCAGCATTTT. Translation: CASSATEYSNQPQHF. Using reference TRBV5-8 and TRBJ1-5 for the parts outside the CDR3, the full variable domain is EAGVTQSPTHLIKTRGQQATLRCSPISGHTSVYWYQQALGLGLQFLLWYDEGEERNRGNFPPRFSGRQFPNYSSELNVNALELEDSALYLCASSATEYSNQPQHFGDGTRLSIL.

The chain uses TRBV28 and TRBJ1-4; perhaps TRBD1 as D (5 bases). The V gene's germline CDR1 is MDHEN and CDR2 SYDVKM. V lost 6 bases and J 7 bases, leaving 15 bases between the germline ends. This CDR3 spans 14 amino acids. Here the CDR3 reads CASSGGGSGEKLFF. The CDR3 DNA sequence: TGTGCCAGCAGCGGCGGGGGATCAGGTGAAAAACTGTTTTTT.

V gene TRBV27 combines with J gene TRBJ1-1, with 7 bases aligning to TRBD1. The V segment lost 8 bases and the J segment 1 base; nucleotides outside the gene matches: 4. The CDR3 is 13 amino acids. CDR1 and CDR2 from the germline V gene are MNHEY and SMNVEV (reference sequence). CDR3 nucleotide sequence: TGTGCCAGCCGGGACAGAAAGAACACTGAAGCTTTCTTT. It yields the protein CASRDRKNTEAFF.

The rearrangement uses TRBV7-9 and TRBJ2-5, with 13 positions matching TRBD2. With V trimmed by 3 bases and J by 5 bases, 3 bases remained unmatched. The CDR3 runs 15 residues. Germline-derived CDR1 and CDR2 are SEHNR and FQNEAQ (reference sequence). The CDR3 DNA reads TGTGCCAGCAGCTTCAGGGGACTAGCGGGGGAGACCCAGTACTTC. Translating gives CASSFRGLAGETQYF.

The chain has TRBV12-3 or TRBV12-4 and TRBJ1-2; D unclear. V lost 3 bases to trimming and J lost 4 bases, with 9 bases between them. The CDR3 is 13 amino acids. The DNA for the CDR3 is TGTGCCAGCAGTTTGGAGTGGAGCTATGGCTACACCTTC. Amino acids: CASSLEWSYGYTF.

The V gene is TRBV5-1, the J gene TRBJ2-5, with 7 bases lining up with TRBD1. Germline V CDR1 and CDR2: SGHRS, YFSETQ. V lost 4 bases, J lost 1 base, and 4 bases stayed unmatched. The CDR3 covers 14 residues. The CDR3 loop is CASSTRTGQETQYF. The CDR3 region has the DNA TGCGCCAGCAGCACACGGACAGGCCAAGAGACCCAGTACTTC.

This chain uses TRBV3-1 (or the pseudogene TRBV3-2) with TRBJ1-1, with 11 bases lining up with TRBD1. V lost 5 bases and J lost 5; bases outside the gene matches: 4. Germline V gives CDR1 LGHDT, CDR2 YNNKEL (reference sequence). The CDR3 extends over 14 amino acids. CDR3 residues: CASSTGQGATEAFF. In nucleotides, the CDR3 is TGTGCCAGCAGCACTGGACAGGGGGCAACTGAAGCTTTCTTT.

The chain links TRBV7-8 to TRBJ2-4; perhaps TRBD2 as D (5 bases). The CDR3 has 17 amino acids. Trimming stripped 3 bases from V and 0 bases from J, with 15 bases between. The germline V gene encodes CDR1 SGHVS and CDR2 FQNEAQ. The CDR3 DNA reads as TGTGCCAGCAGCTTTGACGGGAACCCTATAGCCAAAAACATTCAGTACTTC. Residues: CASSFDGNPIAKNIQYF.

The rearrangement joins TRBV12-3 or TRBV12-4 to TRBJ1-5, with a possible D match to TRBD1 (5 bases). The length of the CDR3 is 13 residues. Deletions cut 7 bases from V and 3 bases from J, with 10 bases between. DNA for the CDR3: TGTGCCAGCACTGGGACTTTCAATCAGCCCCAGCATTTT. Residues: CASTGTFNQPQHF.

The chain combines TRBV5-4 with TRBJ2-5; a possible D gene is TRBD2 (7 bases). Germline V gives CDR1 SGHNT, CDR2 YYREEE (reference sequence). The CDR3 has 15 residues. V dropped 4 bases and J dropped 8 bases, with 21 bases sitting between them. CDR3 in amino acids: CASSEGGPDVRTQYF. CDR3 DNA sequence: TGTGCCAGCAGCGAGGGGGGGCCGGATGTAAGAACCCAGTACTTC.

V and J are TRBV6-5 and TRBJ2-3; no reliable D call. Per the germline V gene, CDR1 is MNHEY and CDR2 is SVGAGI. V gave up 2 bases and J gave up 4 bases, with 13 bases separating them. The CDR3 has 15 amino acids. The CDR3 DNA reads TGTGCCAGCAGTTACGATCTCCAGCAGGCAGATACGCAGTATTTT. Amino acid sequence: CASSYDLQQADTQYF.

The chain combines TRBV4-1 with TRBJ1-1; TRBD1 matches at 8 bases. The germline CDR1 and CDR2 sequences are MGHRA and YSYEKL. V dropped 2 bases and J dropped 4; count of bases not matched to a gene: 9. The CDR3 spans 16 residues. Written as DNA, the CDR3 is TGCGCCAGCAGCCAAAGCGGGGCAGGGGGCGGCACTGAAGCTTTCTTT. Translating it yields CASSQSGAGGGTEAFF.

The chain recombines TRBV7-8 with TRBJ1-1; possible D gene TRBD1, 5 bases. V lost 5 bases to trimming and J lost 1 base, with 17 bases between them. The CDR3 runs 16 residues. Germline CDR1 reads SGHVS; CDR2 reads FQNEAQ. This CDR3 reads CASSTHRQYKNTEAFF. The CDR3, as DNA: TGTGCCAGCAGCACCCATCGACAGTACAAGAACACTGAAGCTTTCTTT. Using reference TRBV7-8 and TRBJ1-1 for the parts outside the CDR3, the full variable domain is GAGVSQSPRYKVAKRGQDVALRCDPISGHVSLFWYQQALGQGPEFLTYFQNEAQLDKSGLPSDRFFAERPEGSVSTLKIQRTQQEDSAVYLCASSTHRQYKNTEAFFGQGTRLTVV.